This T cell receptor (beta chain) originates from a study of regulatory T cells in long-lasting Graves disease. Study results and caveats: Persistent disease samples used TRBV28, TRBJ1-2 and TRBJ2-5 preferentially.

Germline V gene data show CDR1 as SQVTM and CDR2 as ANQGSEA. This CDR3 comprises 15 residues. Trimming cost V 6 bases and J 0 bases, with 15 bases left between them. Sample time point: persistent/refractory GD, antithyroid drugs over 5 years with positive TRAb. With RNA extracted from PBMCs as input, the TCR library was made. This clonotype was detected a few times. Its antigen remains unidentified. In building TCR beta libraries, iRepertoire HTBI primers were used together with Arm-PCR of CDR3 regions. One entry per CDR3 protein, called by TCRdb with MiXCR from the multiplex PCR reads. The sample shows 430,000 or so distinct CDR3 sequences, 21% of them seen only once.

Sequencing was performed on peripheral blood mononuclear cells (PBMCs), taken when the disease was refractory, from a patient treated with antithyroid drugs. This receptor was obtained from a female donor with Graves disease. The genes are TRBV29-1 and TRBJ1-3, with unresolved D. CDR3 sequence (DNA): TGCAGCGTCTCGTACAGTGCTTACTCTGGAAACACCATATATTTT. This translates into CSVSYSAYSGNTIYF.